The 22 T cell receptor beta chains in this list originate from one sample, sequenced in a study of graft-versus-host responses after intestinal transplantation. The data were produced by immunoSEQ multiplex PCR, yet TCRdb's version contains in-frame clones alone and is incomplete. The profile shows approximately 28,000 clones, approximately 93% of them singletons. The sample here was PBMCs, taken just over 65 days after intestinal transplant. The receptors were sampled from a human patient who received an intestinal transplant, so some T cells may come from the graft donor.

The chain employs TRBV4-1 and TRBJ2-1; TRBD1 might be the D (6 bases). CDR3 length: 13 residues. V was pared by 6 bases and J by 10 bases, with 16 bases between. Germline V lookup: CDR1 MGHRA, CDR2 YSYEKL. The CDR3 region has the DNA TGCGCCAGCAGGGAAGTGGGGGCTCGGGAGCAGTTCTTC. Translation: CASREVGAREQFF.

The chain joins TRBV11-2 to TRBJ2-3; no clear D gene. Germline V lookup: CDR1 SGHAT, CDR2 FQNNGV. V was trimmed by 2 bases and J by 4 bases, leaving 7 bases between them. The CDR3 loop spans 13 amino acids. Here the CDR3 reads CASSLRVADTQYF. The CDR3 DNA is TGTGCCAGCAGCTTACGAGTGGCAGATACGCAGTATTTT.

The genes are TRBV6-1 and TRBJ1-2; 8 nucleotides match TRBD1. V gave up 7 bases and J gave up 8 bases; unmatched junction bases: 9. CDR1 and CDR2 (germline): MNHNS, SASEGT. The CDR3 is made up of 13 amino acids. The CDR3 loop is CASTTTGVGGYTF. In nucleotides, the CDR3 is TGTGCCAGCACTACGACAGGGGTAGGCGGCTACACCTTC.

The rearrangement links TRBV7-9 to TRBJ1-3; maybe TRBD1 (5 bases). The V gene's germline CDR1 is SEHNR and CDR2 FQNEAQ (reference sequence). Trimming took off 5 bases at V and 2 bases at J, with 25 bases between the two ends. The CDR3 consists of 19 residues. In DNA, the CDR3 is TGTGCCAGCAGCCCGAAGGACATCGGGTGGGTAGGCCCTGGAAACACCATATATTTT. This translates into CASSPKDIGWVGPGNTIYF.

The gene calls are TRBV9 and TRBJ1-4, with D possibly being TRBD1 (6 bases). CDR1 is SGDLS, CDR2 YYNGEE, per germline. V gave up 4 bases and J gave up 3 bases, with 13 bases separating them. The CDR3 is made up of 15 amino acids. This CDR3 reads CASSSQGQPNEKLFF. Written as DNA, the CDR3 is TGTGCCAGCAGCTCCCAAGGACAGCCTAATGAAAAACTGTTTTTT. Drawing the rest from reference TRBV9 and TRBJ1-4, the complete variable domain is DSGVTQTPKHLITATGQRVTLRCSPRSGDLSVYWYQQSLDQGLQFLIQYYNGEERAKGNILERFSAQQFPDLHSELNLSSLELGDSALYFCASSSQGQPNEKLFFGSGTQLSVL.

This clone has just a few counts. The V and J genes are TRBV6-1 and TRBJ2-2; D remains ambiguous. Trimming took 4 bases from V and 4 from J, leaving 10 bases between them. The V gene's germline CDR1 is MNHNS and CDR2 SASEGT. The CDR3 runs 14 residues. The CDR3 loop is CASSVQHGTGELFF. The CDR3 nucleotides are TGTGCCAGCAGTGTTCAACATGGCACCGGGGAGCTGTTTTTT.

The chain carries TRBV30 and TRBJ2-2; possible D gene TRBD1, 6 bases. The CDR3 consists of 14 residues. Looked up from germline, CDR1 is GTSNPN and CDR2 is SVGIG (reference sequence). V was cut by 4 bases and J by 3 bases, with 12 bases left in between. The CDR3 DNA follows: TGTGCCTGGATGCGGACAGTAGACACCGGGGAGCTGTTTTTT. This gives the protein CAWMRTVDTGELFF.

CDR3: CASGSPDSWLRDEQFF. CDR3 sequence (DNA): TGTGCTAGTGGTTCCCCGGACAGTTGGCTGCGGGATGAGCAGTTCTTC. The chain couples TRBV12-5 to TRBJ2-1; D is perhaps TRBD1 (6 bases). The CDR3 length is 16 residues. The germline V gene has CDR1 LGHNT and CDR2 FRNRAP. The V end lost 4 bases, the J end lost 8 bases, and 21 bases lay between the germline ends.

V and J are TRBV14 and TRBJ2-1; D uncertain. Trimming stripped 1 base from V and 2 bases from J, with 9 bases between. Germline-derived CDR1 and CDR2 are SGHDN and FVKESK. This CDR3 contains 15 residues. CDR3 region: CASSQVQVAYNEQFF. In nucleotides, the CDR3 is TGTGCCAGCAGCCAAGTCCAGGTAGCCTACAATGAGCAGTTCTTC.

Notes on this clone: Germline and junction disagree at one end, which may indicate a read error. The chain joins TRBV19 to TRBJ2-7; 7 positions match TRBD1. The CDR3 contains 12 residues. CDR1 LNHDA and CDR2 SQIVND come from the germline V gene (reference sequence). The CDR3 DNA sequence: TGTGCCAGTAGCATAGGGGGCGGAGAGCAGTACTTC. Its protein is CASSIGGGEQYF.

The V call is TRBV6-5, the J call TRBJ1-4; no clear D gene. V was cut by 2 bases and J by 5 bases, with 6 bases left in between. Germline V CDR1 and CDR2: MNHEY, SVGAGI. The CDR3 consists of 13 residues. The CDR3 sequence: CASSYERNEKLFF. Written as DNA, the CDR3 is TGTGCCAGCAGTTACGAACGGAATGAAAAACTGTTTTTT.

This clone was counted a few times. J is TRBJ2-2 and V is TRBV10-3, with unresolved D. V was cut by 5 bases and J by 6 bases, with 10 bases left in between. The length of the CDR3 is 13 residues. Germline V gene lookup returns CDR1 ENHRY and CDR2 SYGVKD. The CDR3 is CAISWAKAGELFF. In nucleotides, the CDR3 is TGTGCCATCAGTTGGGCCAAGGCCGGGGAGCTGTTTTTT.

This chain's CDR3 is CASSLSSGNQETQYF. The CDR3 DNA is TGCGCCAGCAGCCTTTCTAGCGGGAACCAAGAGACCCAGTACTTC. This chain connects TRBV4-1 to TRBJ2-5; 9 positions match TRBD2. The germline V gene encodes CDR1 MGHRA and CDR2 YSYEKL. The CDR3 length is 15 residues. V was pared by 4 bases and J by 0 bases, with 3 bases of the junction left unmatched.

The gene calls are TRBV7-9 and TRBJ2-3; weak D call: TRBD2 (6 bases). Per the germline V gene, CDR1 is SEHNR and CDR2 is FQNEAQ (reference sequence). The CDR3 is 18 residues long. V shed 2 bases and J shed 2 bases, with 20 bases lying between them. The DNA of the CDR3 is TGTGCCAGCAGCTTACCGTCCGTTGCTAGCGTGTACACAGATACGCAGTATTTT. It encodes CASSLPSVASVYTDTQYF.

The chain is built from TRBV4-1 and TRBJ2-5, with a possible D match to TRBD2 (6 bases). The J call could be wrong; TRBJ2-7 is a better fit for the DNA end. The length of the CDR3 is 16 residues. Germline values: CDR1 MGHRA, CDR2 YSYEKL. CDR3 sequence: CASSLNHAASVDEQYF. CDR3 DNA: TGCGCCAGCAGCCTGAATCATGCGGCTAGCGTCGACGAGCAGTACTTC.

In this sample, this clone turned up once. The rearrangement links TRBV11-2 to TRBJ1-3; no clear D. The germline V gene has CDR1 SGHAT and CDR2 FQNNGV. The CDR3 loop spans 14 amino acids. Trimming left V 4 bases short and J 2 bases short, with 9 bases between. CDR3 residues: CASSSTSTGNTIYF. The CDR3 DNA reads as TGTGCCAGCAGCTCAACAAGTACTGGAAACACCATATATTTT.

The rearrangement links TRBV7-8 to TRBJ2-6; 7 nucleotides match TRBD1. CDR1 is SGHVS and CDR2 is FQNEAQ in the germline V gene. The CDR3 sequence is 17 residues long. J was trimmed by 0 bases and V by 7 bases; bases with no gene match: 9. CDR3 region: CASIRGQALSGANVLTF. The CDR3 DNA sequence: TGTGCCAGCATCCGAGGACAGGCTCTCTCTGGGGCCAACGTCCTGACTTTC.

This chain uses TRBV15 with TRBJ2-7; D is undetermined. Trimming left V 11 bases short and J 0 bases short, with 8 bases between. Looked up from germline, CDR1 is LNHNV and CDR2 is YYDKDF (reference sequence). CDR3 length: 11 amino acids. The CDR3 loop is CAAGSSYEQYF. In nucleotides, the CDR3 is TGTGCCGCCGGCAGCTCCTACGAGCAGTACTTC.

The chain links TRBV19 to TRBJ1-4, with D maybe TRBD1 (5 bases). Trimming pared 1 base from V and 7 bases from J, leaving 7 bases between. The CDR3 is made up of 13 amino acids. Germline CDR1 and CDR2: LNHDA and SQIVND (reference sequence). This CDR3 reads CASSIVDSEKLFF. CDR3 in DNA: TGTGCCAGTAGTATAGTTGACAGTGAAAAACTGTTTTTT.

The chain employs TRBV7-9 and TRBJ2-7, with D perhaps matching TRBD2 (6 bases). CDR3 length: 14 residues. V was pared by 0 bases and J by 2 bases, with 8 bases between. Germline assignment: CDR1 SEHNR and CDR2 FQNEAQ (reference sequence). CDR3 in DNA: TGTGCCAGCAGCTTAGCGGGAGGAACCTACGAGCAGTACTTC. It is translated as CASSLAGGTYEQYF. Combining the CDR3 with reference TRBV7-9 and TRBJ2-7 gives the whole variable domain DTGVSQNPRHKITKRGQNVTFRCDPISEHNRLYWYRQTLGQGPEFLTYFQNEAQLEKSRLLSDRFSAERPKGSFSTLEIQRTEQGDSAMYLCASSLAGGTYEQYFGPGTRLTVT.

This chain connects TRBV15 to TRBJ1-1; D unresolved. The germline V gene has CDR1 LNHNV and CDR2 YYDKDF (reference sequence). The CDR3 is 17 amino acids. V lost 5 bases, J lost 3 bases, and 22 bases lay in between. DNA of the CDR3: TGTGCCACCAGCTTCCGTTTCGGACTGAGAAGAGACACTGAAGCTTTCTTT. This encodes CATSFRFGLRRDTEAFF.

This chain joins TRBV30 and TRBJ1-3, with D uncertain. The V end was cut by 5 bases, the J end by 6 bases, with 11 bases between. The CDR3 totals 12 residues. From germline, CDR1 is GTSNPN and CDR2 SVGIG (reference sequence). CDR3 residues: CAWVGSANTIYF. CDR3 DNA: TGTGCCTGGGTAGGGAGCGCAAACACCATATATTTT.